This T cell receptor (beta chain) emerged from a study of regulatory T cells in long-lasting Graves disease. Points from the study as a whole: Patients with persistent Graves' had lower TCR diversity than newly diagnosed patients.

This sample's time point: persistent/refractory GD, antithyroid drugs over 5 years with positive TRAb. The TCR library used RNA extracted from PBMCs. Graves' disease diagnosis used American Thyroid Association guidelines. The germline V gene has CDR1 SGHTA and CDR2 FQGNSA. The CDR3 is 15 residues long. With 2 bases clipped from V and 5 bases from J, the junction kept 4 bases outside the gene matches. This clonotype was detected only once. As yet, its antigen is unknown. Investigators prepared the TCR beta libraries by applying iRepertoire HTBI primers and Arm-PCR of CDR3 regions. TCRdb re-called the multiplex PCR reads through MiXCR, storing one row per CDR3 protein. In the table there are roughly 400,000 distinct CDR3 sequences, 20% of which are singletons.

The chain carries TRBV7-2 and TRBJ2-7; 12 nucleotides match TRBD1. The TCR comes from a female donor with Graves disease. The sequences come from peripheral blood mononuclear cells (PBMCs), collected when the disease was refractory, from a patient treated with antithyroid drugs. The CDR3 sequence is CASSLWGQGADEQYF. CDR3 bases: TGTGCCAGCAGCTTATGGGGACAGGGGGCTGACGAGCAGTACTTC. Supplemented by reference TRBV7-2 and TRBJ2-7, the full variable domain reads GAGVSQSPSNKVTEKGKDVELRCDPISGHTALYWYRQSLGQGLEFLIYFQGNSAPDKSGLPSDRFSAERTGGSVSTLTIQRTQQEDSAVYLCASSLWGQGADEQYFGPGTRLTVT.